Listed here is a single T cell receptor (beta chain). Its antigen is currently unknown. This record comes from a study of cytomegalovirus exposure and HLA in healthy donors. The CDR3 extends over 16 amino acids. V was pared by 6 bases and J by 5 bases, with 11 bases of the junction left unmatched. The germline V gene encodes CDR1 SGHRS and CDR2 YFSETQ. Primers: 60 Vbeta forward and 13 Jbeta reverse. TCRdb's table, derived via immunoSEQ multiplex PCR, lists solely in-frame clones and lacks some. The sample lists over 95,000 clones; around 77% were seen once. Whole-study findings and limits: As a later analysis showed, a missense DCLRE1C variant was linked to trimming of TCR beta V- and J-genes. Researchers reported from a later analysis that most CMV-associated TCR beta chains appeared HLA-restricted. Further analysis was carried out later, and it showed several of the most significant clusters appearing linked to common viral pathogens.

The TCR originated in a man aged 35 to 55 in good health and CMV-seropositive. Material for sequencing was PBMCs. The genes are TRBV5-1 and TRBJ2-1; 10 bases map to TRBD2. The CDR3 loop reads CASNPAALAGDNEQFF. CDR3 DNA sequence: TGCGCCAGCAATCCCGCGGCTCTAGCGGGGGACAATGAGCAGTTCTTC.